The subject of this entry is one T cell receptor beta chain. These data originate in a study of monozygotic twins with inflammatory bowel disease. cDNA synthesis was performed in eight separate reactions for each sample. TCRdb reprocessed the 5' RACE reads, with one entry per CDR3 protein and no DNA. The listing contains more than 110,000 distinct CDR3 sequences. Per the germline V gene, CDR1 is MNHEY and CDR2 is SMNVEV (reference sequence). The CDR3 covers 17 residues. The sequenced sample consisted of blood. The chain carries TRBV27 and TRBJ1-6. The TCR sequence derives from a human donor with ulcerative colitis or Crohn's disease, or a healthy co-twin of an affected twin (not recorded which). CDR3: CASSQVQVRSYNSPLHF.